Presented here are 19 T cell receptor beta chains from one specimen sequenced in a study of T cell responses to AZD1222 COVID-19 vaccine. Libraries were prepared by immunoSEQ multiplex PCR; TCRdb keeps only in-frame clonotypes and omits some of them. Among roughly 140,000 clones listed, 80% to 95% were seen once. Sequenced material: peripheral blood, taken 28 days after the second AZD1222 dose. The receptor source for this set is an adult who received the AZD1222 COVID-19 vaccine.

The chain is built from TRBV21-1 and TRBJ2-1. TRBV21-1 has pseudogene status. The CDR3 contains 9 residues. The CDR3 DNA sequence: TGTGCCAGATACAATGAGCAGTTCTTC. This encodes CARYNEQFF.

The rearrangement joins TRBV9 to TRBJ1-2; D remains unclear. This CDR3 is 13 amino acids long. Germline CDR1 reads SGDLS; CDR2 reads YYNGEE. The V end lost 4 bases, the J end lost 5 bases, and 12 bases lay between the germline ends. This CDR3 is CASSQLGGYGYTF. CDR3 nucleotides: TGTGCCAGCAGCCAACTTGGCGGATATGGCTACACCTTC.

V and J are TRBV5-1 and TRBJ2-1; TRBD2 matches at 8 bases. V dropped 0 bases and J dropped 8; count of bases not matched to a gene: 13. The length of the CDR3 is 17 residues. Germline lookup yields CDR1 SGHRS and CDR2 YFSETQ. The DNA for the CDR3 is TGCGCCAGCAGCTTGGATCCCCTAGCGGGTGGGGACGATGAGCAGTTCTTC. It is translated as CASSLDPLAGGDDEQFF.

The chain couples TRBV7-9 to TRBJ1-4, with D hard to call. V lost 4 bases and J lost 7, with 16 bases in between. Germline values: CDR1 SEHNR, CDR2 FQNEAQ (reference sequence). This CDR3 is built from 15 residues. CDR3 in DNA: TGTGCCAGCAGCTACACAGAAGGACGAACTGAAAAACTGTTTTTT. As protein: CASSYTEGRTEKLFF.

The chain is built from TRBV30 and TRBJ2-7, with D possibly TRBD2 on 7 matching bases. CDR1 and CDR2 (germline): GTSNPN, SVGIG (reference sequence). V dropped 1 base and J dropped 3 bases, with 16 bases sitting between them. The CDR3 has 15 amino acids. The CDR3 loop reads CAWSAGEGHSYEQYF. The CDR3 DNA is TGTGCCTGGAGTGCGGGGGAGGGACACAGCTACGAGCAGTACTTC.

CDR3: CASSQGQGPYNEQFF. The CDR3 region has the DNA TGTGCCAGCAGTCAGGGACAGGGGCCCTACAATGAGCAGTTCTTC. This chain connects TRBV27 to TRBJ2-1; 10 bases map to TRBD1. V trimming: 5 bases; J trimming: 2 bases; junction bases outside the gene matches: 3. The CDR3 consists of 15 residues. Germline-derived CDR1 and CDR2 are MNHEY and SMNVEV (reference sequence).

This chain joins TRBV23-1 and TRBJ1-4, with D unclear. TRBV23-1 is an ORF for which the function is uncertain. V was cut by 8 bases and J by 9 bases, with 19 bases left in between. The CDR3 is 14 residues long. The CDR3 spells CASPPEGDRKKLFF. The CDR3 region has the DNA TGCGCCAGCCCTCCAGAGGGCGATAGAAAAAAACTGTTTTTT.

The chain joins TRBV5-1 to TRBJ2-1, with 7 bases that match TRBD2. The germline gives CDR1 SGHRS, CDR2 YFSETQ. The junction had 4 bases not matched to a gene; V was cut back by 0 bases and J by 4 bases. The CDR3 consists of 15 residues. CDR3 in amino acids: CASSLEQRGYNEQFF. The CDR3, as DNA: TGCGCCAGCAGCTTGGAACAGCGGGGTTACAATGAGCAGTTCTTC.

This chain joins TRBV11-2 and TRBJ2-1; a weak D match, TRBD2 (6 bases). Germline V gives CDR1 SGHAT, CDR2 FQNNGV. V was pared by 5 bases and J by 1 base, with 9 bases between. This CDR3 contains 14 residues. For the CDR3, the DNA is TGTGCCAGCAGCCCGGGAGTTTCCTACAATGAGCAGTTCTTC. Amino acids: CASSPGVSYNEQFF.

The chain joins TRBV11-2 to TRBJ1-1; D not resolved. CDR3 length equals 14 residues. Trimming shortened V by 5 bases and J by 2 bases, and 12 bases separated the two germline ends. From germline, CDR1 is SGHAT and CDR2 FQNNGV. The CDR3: CASSPLRGNTEAFF. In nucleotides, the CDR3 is TGTGCCAGCAGCCCCCTTCGGGGTAACACTGAAGCTTTCTTT.

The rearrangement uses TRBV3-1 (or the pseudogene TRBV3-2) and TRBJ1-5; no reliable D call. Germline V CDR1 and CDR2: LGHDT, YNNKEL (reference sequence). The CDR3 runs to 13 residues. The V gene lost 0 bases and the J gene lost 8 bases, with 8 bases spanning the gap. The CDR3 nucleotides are TGTGCCAGCAGCCAAGAAGGAGGGAAGCCCCAGCATTTT. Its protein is CASSQEGGKPQHF.

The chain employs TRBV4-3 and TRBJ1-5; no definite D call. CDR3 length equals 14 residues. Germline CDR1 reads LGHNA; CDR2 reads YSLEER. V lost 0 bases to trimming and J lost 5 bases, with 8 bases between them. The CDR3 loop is CASSQESIDQPQHF. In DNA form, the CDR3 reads TGCGCCAGCAGCCAAGAATCTATTGATCAGCCCCAGCATTTT.

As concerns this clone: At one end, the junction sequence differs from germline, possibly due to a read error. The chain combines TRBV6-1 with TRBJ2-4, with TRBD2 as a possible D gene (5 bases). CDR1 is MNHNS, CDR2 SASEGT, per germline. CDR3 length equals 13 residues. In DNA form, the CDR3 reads TGTGCCAGCAGTAAAGCGGCGGGAAACATTCAGTACTTC. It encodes CASSKAAGNIQYF.

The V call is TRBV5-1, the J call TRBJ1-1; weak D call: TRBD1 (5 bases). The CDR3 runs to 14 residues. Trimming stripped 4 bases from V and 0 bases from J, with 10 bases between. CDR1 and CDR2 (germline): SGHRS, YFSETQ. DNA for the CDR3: TGCGCCAGCAGCCTCGACAGTTTGAACACTGAAGCTTTCTTT. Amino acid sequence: CASSLDSLNTEAFF.

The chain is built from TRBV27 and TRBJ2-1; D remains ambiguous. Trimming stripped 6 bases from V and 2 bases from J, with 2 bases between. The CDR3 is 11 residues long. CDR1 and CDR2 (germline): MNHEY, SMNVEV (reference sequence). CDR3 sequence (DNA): TGTGCCAGCAGGACCTACAATGAGCAGTTCTTC. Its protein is CASRTYNEQFF.

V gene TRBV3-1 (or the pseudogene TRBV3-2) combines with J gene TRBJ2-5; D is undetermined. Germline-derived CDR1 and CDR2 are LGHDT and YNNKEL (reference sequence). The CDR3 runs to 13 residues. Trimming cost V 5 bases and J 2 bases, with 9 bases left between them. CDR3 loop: CASSVSGQETQYF. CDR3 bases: TGTGCCAGCAGCGTCTCAGGTCAAGAGACCCAGTACTTC.

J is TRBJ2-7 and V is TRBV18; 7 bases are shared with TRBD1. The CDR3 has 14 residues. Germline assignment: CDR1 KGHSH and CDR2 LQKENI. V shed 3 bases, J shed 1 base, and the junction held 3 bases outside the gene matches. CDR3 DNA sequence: TGTGCCAGCTCACCGACGACAGGGTCCTACGAGCAGTACTTC. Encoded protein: CASSPTTGSYEQYF.

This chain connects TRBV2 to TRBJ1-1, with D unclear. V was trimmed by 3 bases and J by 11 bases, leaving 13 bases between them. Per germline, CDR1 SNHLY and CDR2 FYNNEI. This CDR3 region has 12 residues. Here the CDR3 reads CASSERGGRAFF. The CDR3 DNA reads TGTGCCAGCAGTGAGCGGGGAGGGCGGGCTTTCTTT.

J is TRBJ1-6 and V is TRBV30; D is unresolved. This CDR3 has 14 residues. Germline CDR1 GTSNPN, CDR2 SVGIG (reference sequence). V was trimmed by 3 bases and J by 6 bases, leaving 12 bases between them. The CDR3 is CAWSQEVPNSPLHF. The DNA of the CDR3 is TGTGCCTGGAGCCAGGAGGTCCCTAATTCACCCCTCCACTTT.